This T cell receptor beta chain appears in the sequencing data of a study of preoperative IRX-2 immunotherapy in early breast cancer. Repertoires were generated with immunoSEQ multiplex PCR, while TCRdb's copy carries only in-frame clones and drops some. The data hold approximately 34,000 clones, with over 90% observed a single time. Per the germline V gene, CDR1 is SGHTA and CDR2 is FQGNSA. This CDR3 region has 17 residues. Trimming took 5 bases from V and 6 from J; bases not matched to a gene: 13. Treatment of the sample: preoperative locoregional IRX-2 cytokine immunotherapy. Samples came from a phase Ib trial of preoperative locoregional IRX-2 cytokine immunotherapy.

Sampling was done from a patient treated with IRX-2 immunotherapy. The sequence came from a human donor with breast cancer. V and J are TRBV7-2 and TRBJ2-7, with 13 nucleotides matching TRBD2. This CDR3 is CASSPTGLAGVPAEQYF. The CDR3 bases are TGTGCCAGCAGCCCAACCGGACTAGCGGGAGTTCCGGCCGAGCAGTACTTC.